A selection of T cell receptor beta chains follows, all from one sample in a study of T cell responses to AZD1222 COVID-19 vaccine. Generated by immunoSEQ multiplex PCR, the TCRdb table keeps only in-frame clones and is missing some. This table has over 150,000 clones, roughly nine tenths appearing once. The source material was peripheral blood, sampled 28 days after the second AZD1222 dose. These receptors all stem from an adult who received the AZD1222 COVID-19 vaccine. The CDR3 runs from the conserved cysteine through the conserved F or W. The order of the fields is J gene, V gene, D gene, clone size, CDR3 DNA, CDR3 protein. The D gene is left open where the match is weak. Clone size is shown for a subset of rows, as once, few, many or a class of expanded clone.

J: TRBJ2-7
V: TRBV5-1
D: TRBD2
size: NA
DNA: TGCGCCAGCAGCCCCGGGACTAGCGGGCTAAGCTCCTACGAGCAGTACTTC
CDR3: CASSPGTSGLSSYEQYF

J: TRBJ1-1
V: TRBV6-5
D: NA
size: few
DNA: TGTGCCAGCAGTAGGAATGAAGCTTTCTTT
CDR3: CASSRNEAFF

J: TRBJ1-4
V: TRBV29-1
D: NA
size: NA
DNA: TGCAGCGTTCGCTCGGCGGCCGAAAAACTGTTTTTT
CDR3: CSVRSAAEKLFF

J: TRBJ2-7
V: TRBV6-7
D: NA
size: NA
DNA: TGTGCCAGCAGTTACTCCAGGTCCCACTACGAGCAGTACTTC
CDR3: CASSYSRSHYEQYF

J: TRBJ1-5
V: TRBV11-2
D: NA
size: NA
DNA: TGTGCCAGCAGCTCTGCGCAGCACAATCAGCCCCAGCATTTT
CDR3: CASSSAQHNQPQHF

J: TRBJ2-5
V: TRBV12-5
D: NA
size: once
DNA: TGTGCTAGTGGTTTGGTTCCGGGGGGCGGGGAGACCCAGTACTTC
CDR3: CASGLVPGGGETQYF

J: TRBJ2-1
V: TRBV15
D: TRBD2
size: NA
DNA: TGTGCCACCAGCACACCGGGACTAGCGGGAGGCAATGAGCAGTTCTTC
CDR3: CATSTPGLAGGNEQFF

J: TRBJ1-4
V: TRBV5-1
D: TRBD1
size: NA
DNA: TGCGCCAGCAGCGACGGACAGGCAACTAATGAAAAACTGTTTTTT
CDR3: CASSDGQATNEKLFF

J: TRBJ1-1
V: TRBV28
D: TRBD1
size: NA
DNA: TGTGCCAGCAGTACACAGGGGAAGACTGAAGCTTTCTTT
CDR3: CASSTQGKTEAFF

J: TRBJ1-1
V: TRBV28
D: NA
size: NA
DNA: TGTGCCAGCAGTCCTCTTCCGGGACGGATGAACACTGAAGCTTTCTTT
CDR3: CASSPLPGRMNTEAFF

J: TRBJ1-2
V: TRBV7-2
D: NA
size: NA
DNA: TGTGCCAGCAGCTTCCGCGGGGAGGGCTACACCTTC
CDR3: CASSFRGEGYTF

J: TRBJ2-2
V: TRBV11-2
D: NA
size: NA
DNA: TGTGCCAGCAGCGCCGGGATTCGGCGTACCGGGGAGCTGTTTTTT
CDR3: CASSAGIRRTGELFF

J: TRBJ1-5
V: TRBV23-1
D: NA
size: NA
DNA: TGCGCCAGTCCTGACTTAGAAAGGTCCGCCGGATGGAGGAATCAGCCCCAGCATTTT
CDR3: CASPDLERSAGWRNQPQHF

J: TRBJ2-4
V: TRBV4-1
D: NA
size: NA
DNA: TGCGCCAGCAGCCAAGACGACCCCCAATTCTCCTTAGACATTCAGTACTTC
CDR3: CASSQDDPQFSLDIQYF

J: TRBJ2-5
V: TRBV3-1/TRBV3-2
D: NA
size: NA
DNA: TGTGCCAGCAGCCAAGAAAGGGCGGGTAGGGAGACCCAGTACTTC
CDR3: CASSQERAGRETQYF

J: TRBJ2-1
V: TRBV7-2
D: NA
size: NA
DNA: TGTGCCAGCAGTAATTCCGCGGGGAACAATGAGCAGTTCTTC
CDR3: CASSNSAGNNEQFF

J: TRBJ2-3
V: TRBV27
D: NA
size: once
DNA: TGTGCCAGCAGTCTACGGACAGCAGGTTCAGGGGATACGCAGTATTTT
CDR3: CASSLRTAGSGDTQYF

J: TRBJ1-5
V: TRBV7-2
D: TRBD1
size: NA
DNA: TGTGCCAGCAGCCCAACTGCGGGACAGGGAGCTCAGCCCCAGCATTTT
CDR3: CASSPTAGQGAQPQHF